This T cell receptor beta chain comes out of a study of cytomegalovirus exposure and HLA in healthy donors. This CDR3 has 14 residues. Germline trimming cut 7 bases from V and 2 bases from J; bases unmatched to any gene: 6. The V gene's germline CDR1 is LNHNV and CDR2 YYDKDF (reference sequence). Primers for the PCR totalled 60 Vbeta and 13 Jbeta. Profiled with immunoSEQ multiplex PCR; TCRdb holds only in-frame clones, not every one. Counted here are tens of thousands of clones, roughly two thirds occurring once; the ten biggest clones make up around 5.4%. Sequencing used PBMCs. This chain connects TRBV15 to TRBJ1-2, with 8 nucleotides matching TRBD1. This TCR was sampled from a man aged 45-60 years in good health and CMV-seronegative. CDR3 nucleotides: TGTGCCACCACCCAGGGGGCCTTGAACTATGGCTACACCTTC. Translating it yields CATTQGALNYGYTF.